This TCR beta chain was obtained from a study of shared clonotypes between healthy human individuals. Unsorted PBMC replicate PCRs used about 290 ng DNA, tens of thousands of T cell genomes. Only in-frame clones appear in the TCRdb table, and some are missing; sequencing was by immunoSEQ multiplex PCR. The table shows around 450,000 clones, with roughly 77% occurring only once. J was trimmed by 1 base and V by 5 bases; bases with no gene match: 2. CDR3 length: 14 residues. CDR1 is SEHNR and CDR2 is FQNEAQ in the germline V gene (reference sequence). The source of this sequence is a woman in her thirties or forties in good health. Some clones in this sample may be carry-over from other donors' samples. Sequencing was performed on PBMCs. The chain combines TRBV7-9 with TRBJ2-7; the match to TRBD2 covers 10 bases. In DNA, the CDR3 is TGTGCCAGCAGCACTAGCGGGATGTCCTACGAGCAGTACTTC. Translating gives CASSTSGMSYEQYF. Looking up the rest from reference TRBV7-9 and TRBJ2-7 gives the full variable domain: DTGVSQNPRHKITKRGQNVTFRCDPISEHNRLYWYRQTLGQGPEFLTYFQNEAQLEKSRLLSDRFSAERPKGSFSTLEIQRTEQGDSAMYLCASSTSGMSYEQYFGPGTRLTVT.